The rows below give T cell receptor beta chains drawn from one sample of a study of CD8 T cells in ankylosing spondylitis. MiXCR, run by TCRdb on the 5' RACE reads, gives a single entry per CDR3 protein. The repertoire includes about 52,000 distinct CDR3 sequences, approximately 7% of them detected once, and 8% to 9.5% sits in the top ten. Sequencing was done on a sample of blood, either unsorted or a sorted T cell fraction (not recorded which). The source is a female donor with ankylosing spondylitis or in good health (not recorded which). The CDR3 runs from the conserved cysteine through the conserved F or W. Fields, in order: clone size, V gene, D gene, J gene, CDR3 DNA, CDR3 protein. The D gene is left open where the match is weak. Size is stated for part of the rows, as once, few or many counts, or as a class when the clone is expanded.

>few|TRBV7-9|.|TRBJ1-1
TGTGCCAGCAGCTTAGCCCAGGGTCCCACTGAAGCTTTCTTT
CASSLAQGPTEAFF
>few|TRBV6-1|.|TRBJ1-4
TGTGCCAGCAACGGTTGGGTGACGAATGAAAAACTGTTTTTT
CASNGWVTNEKLFF
>few|TRBV9|.|TRBJ1-5
TGTGCCAGCGGGGACCGCGGTGAGCCCCAGCATTTT
CASGDRGEPQHF
>few|TRBV7-2|.|TRBJ2-7
TGTGCCAGCAGCAAGCATGGCAACGCGGGCAGGCCCTACGAGCAGTACTTC
CASSKHGNAGRPYEQYF
>many|TRBV5-1|TRBD1|TRBJ1-5
TGCGCCAGCAGATCCGACAGGGACGATCAGCCCCAGCATTTT
CASRSDRDDQPQHF
>.|TRBV7-3|.|TRBJ2-3
TGTGCCAGCAGCGCGCCTTCGGCAGATACGCAGTATTTT
CASSAPSADTQYF
>many|TRBV11-2|.|TRBJ2-7
TGTGCCAGCAGCTGGCAGGGCCACGAGCAGTACTTC
CASSWQGHEQYF
>.|TRBV5-1|TRBD1|TRBJ2-7
TGCGCCAGCAGGTATCCTAGACAGGGAGACGAGCAGTACTTC
CASRYPRQGDEQYF
>many|TRBV5-5|TRBD1|TRBJ1-1
TGTGCCAGCAGCTTCGGACAGGGGTGGACTGAAGCTTTCTTT
CASSFGQGWTEAFF
>many|TRBV12-3/TRBV12-4|.|TRBJ1-4
TGTGCCAGCACCAGGGTTGAGGGAGAAAAACTGTTTTTT
CASTRVEGEKLFF
>many|TRBV15|.|TRBJ1-2
TGTGCCACCAGCAGAGATACTCAGGGTAGCTATGGCTACACCTTC
CATSRDTQGSYGYTF
>many|TRBV13|.|TRBJ1-1
TGTGCCAGCAGCCCCGGACGGCCTGAAGCTTTCTTT
CASSPGRPEAFF
>many|TRBV29-1|.|TRBJ2-1
TGCAGCGTAGGACAGTACAATGAGCAGTTCTTC
CSVGQYNEQFF
>many|TRBV20-1|.|TRBJ2-2
TGCAGTGTTTACTACACCGGGGAGCTGTTTTTT
CSVYYTGELFF
>many|TRBV20-1|.|TRBJ2-3
TGCAGTGCTAGAGGGACCCTGGGCAGGGATACGCAGTATTTT
CSARGTLGRDTQYF
>many|TRBV20-1|.|TRBJ2-3
TGCAGTGCTAGAACGGCAGGGGGGACAGATACGCAGTATTTT
CSARTAGGTDTQYF
>few|TRBV6-5|.|TRBJ2-5
TGTGCCAGCAGTTCTGAGTCAGGGGACCAAGAGACCCAGTACTTC
CASSSESGDQETQYF
>many|TRBV20-1|.|TRBJ2-4
TGCAGTGCTAGCCCTTTTTTACTAGACAAAAACATTCAGTACTTC
CSASPFLLDKNIQYF
>few|TRBV20-1|.|TRBJ1-5
TGCAGTGCTAGAGTCGTGAATAGCAATCAGCCCCAGCATTTT
CSARVVNSNQPQHF
>.|TRBV12-5|.|TRBJ1-4
TGTGCTAGTGGTATCGTTAATGAAAAACTGTTTTTT
CASGIVNEKLFF
>few|TRBV7-8|.|TRBJ1-5
TGTGCCAGCAGCTTATTCTGGGGTCAGCCCCAGCATTTT
CASSLFWGQPQHF
>many|TRBV7-2|.|TRBJ1-2
TGTGCCAGCAGCATACGGGACTCACCTCTCTATGGCTACACCTTC
CASSIRDSPLYGYTF
>many|TRBV6-1|.|TRBJ2-5
TGTGCCAGCAGACCGGACAGCCAAGAGACCCAGTACTTC
CASRPDSQETQYF
>many|TRBV10-1|.|TRBJ1-2
TGCGCCAGCAGTGAGTCCGGGACGGATTATGGCTACACCTTC
CASSESGTDYGYTF
>many|TRBV5-1|TRBD1|TRBJ1-6
TGCGCCAGCAGCCCGGATGGACAGGGGGGGTCACCCCTCCACTTT
CASSPDGQGGSPLHF
>many|TRBV20-1|.|TRBJ1-2
TGCAGTGCTGCCGGACAGAACTCGTTTGGCTACACCTTC
CSAAGQNSFGYTF
>.|TRBV20-1|.|TRBJ1-3
TGCAGTGCTAGAGGGGGGGCAACGGGAAACACCATATATTTT
CSARGGATGNTIYF